The present T cell receptor beta chain was sequenced within a study of T cells in localized non-small cell lung cancer. The assay was immunoSEQ multiplex PCR, and TCRdb's table has in-frame clones only and misses some. The sample includes approximately 61,000 clones, 80% to 90% of them seen just once. Per germline, CDR1 MNHNS and CDR2 SASEGT. The CDR3 runs to 14 residues. V shed 7 bases and J 9 bases; nucleotides not matched to a gene: 12. V and J are TRBV6-1 and TRBJ1-2; 9 bases match TRBD1. The sequence was collected from a woman aged 35 to 70 with stage I lung adenocarcinoma. This specimen was peripheral blood, taken before any cancer treatment. The CDR3 nucleotides are TGTGCCAGCATCCCGGGACAGGGAATATCGCGCTACACCTTC. Its protein is CASIPGQGISRYTF.